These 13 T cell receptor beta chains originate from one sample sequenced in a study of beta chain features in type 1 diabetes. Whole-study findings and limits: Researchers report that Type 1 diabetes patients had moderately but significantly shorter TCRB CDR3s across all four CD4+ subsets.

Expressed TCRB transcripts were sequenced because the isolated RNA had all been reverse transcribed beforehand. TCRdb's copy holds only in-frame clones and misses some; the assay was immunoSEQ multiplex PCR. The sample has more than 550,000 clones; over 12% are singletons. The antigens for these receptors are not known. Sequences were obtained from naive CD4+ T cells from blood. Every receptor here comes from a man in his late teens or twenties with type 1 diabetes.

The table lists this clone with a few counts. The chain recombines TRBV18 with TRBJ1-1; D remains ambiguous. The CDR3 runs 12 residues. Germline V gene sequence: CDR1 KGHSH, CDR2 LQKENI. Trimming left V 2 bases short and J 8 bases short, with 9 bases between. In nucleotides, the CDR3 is TGTGCCAGCTCACCATTACCGGCAGAAGCTTTCTTT. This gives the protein CASSPLPAEAFF.

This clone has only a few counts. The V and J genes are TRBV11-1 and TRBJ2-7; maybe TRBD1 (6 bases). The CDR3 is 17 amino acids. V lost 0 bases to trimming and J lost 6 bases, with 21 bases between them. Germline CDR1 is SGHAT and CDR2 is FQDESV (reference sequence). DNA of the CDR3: TGTGCCAGCAGCTTAGCGGAATTTGACAGGTGGTCCGGCGAGCAGTACTTC. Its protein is CASSLAEFDRWSGEQYF.

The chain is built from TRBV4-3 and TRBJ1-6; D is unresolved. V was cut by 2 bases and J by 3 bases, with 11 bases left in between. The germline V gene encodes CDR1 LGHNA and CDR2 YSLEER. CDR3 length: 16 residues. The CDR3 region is CASSQPGEIYNSPLHF. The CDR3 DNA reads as TGCGCCAGCAGCCAACCTGGGGAGATCTATAATTCACCCCTCCACTTT.

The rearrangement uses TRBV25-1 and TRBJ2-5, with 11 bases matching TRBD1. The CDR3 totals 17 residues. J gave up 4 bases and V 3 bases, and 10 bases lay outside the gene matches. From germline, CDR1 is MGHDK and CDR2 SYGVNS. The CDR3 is CASSDPGTGGRAETQYF. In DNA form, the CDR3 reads TGTGCCAGCAGTGACCCCGGGACAGGGGGGAGGGCAGAGACCCAGTACTTC.

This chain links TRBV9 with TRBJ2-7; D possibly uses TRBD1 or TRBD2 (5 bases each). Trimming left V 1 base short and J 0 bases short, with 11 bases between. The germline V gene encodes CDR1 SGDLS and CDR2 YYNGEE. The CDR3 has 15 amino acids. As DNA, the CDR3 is TGTGCCAGCAGCGTAACCGGGACGAGCTCCTACGAGCAGTACTTC. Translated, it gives CASSVTGTSSYEQYF.

CDR3 residues: CASSEGGHTAVNEQFF. CDR3 nucleotides: TGTGCCAGCAGTGAAGGGGGCCACACGGCCGTCAATGAGCAGTTCTTC. The V and J genes are TRBV2 and TRBJ2-1, with D perhaps matching TRBD1 (5 bases). V was pared by 1 base and J by 6 bases, with 16 bases between. Germline CDR1 is SNHLY and CDR2 is FYNNEI. CDR3 length: 16 amino acids.

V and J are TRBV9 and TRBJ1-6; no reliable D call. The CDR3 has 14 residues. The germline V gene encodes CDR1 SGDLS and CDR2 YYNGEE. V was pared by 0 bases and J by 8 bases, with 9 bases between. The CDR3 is CASSVDLKDSPLHF. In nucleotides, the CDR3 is TGTGCCAGCAGCGTAGATTTAAAAGATTCACCCCTCCACTTT.

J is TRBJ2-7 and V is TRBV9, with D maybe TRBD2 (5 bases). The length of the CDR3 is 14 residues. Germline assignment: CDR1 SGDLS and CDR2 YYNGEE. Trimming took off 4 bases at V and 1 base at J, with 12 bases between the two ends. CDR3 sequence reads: CASSPSGLSYEQYF. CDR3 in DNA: TGTGCCAGCAGCCCTTCAGGACTTTCCTACGAGCAGTACTTC.

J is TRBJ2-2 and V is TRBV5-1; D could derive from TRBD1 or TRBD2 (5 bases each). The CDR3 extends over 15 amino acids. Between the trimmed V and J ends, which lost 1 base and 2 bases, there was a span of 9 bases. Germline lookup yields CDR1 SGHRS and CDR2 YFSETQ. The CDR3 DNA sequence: TGCGCCAGCAGCTTGCGGGACGGCAACACCGGGGAGCTGTTTTTT. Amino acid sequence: CASSLRDGNTGELFF. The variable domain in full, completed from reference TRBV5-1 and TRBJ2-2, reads KAGVTQTPRYLIKTRGQQVTLSCSPISGHRSVSWYQQTPGQGLQFLFEYFSETQRNKGNFPGRFSGRQFSNSRSEMNVSTLELGDSALYLCASSLRDGNTGELFFGEGSRLTVL.

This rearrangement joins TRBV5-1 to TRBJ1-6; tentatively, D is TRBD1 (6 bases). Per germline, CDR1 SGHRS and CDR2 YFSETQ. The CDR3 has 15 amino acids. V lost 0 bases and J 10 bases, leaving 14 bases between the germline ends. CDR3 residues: CASSLAFQGSSPLHF. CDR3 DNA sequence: TGCGCCAGCAGCTTGGCCTTCCAGGGGAGCTCACCCCTCCACTTT.

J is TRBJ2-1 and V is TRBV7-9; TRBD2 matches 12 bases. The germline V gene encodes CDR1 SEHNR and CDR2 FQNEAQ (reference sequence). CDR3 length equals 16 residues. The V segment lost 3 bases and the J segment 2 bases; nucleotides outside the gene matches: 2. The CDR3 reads CASSFRLAGAYNEQFF. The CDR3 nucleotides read TGTGCCAGCAGCTTCCGACTAGCGGGGGCCTACAATGAGCAGTTCTTC.

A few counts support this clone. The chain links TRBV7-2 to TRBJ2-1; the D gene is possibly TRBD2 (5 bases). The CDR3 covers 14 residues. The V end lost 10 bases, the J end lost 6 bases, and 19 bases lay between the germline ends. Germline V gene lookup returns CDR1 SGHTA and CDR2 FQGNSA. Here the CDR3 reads CATLRISLGNEQFF. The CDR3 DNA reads TGTGCCACTTTGAGGATTTCACTAGGCAATGAGCAGTTCTTC.

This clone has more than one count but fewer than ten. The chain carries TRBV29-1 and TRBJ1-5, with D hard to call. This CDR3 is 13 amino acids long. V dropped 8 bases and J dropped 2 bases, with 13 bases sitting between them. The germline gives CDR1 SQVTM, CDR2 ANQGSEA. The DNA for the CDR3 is TGCAGCCCCCAGCCTGATGGCAATCAGCCCCAGCATTTT. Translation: CSPQPDGNQPQHF.